The 25 T cell receptor beta chains listed next were all sequenced from one sample in a study of glioma-infiltrating T cells (dated by TCRdb to about 2016). Sequencing instrument: Illumina MiSeq. TCR alpha and beta CDR3 regions were amplified with the iRepertoire nested amplicon-rescue multiplex PCR (arm-PCR) platform from RNA. The public reads were quality trimmed at Q25 with fastp and then assembled into clones with MiXCR by TCRdb, keeping productive beta chains. Under each unique CDR3 protein, matching rows form one entry showing the most common genes and DNA. This sample gives some 150,000 distinct CDR3 sequences in total; around 40% of them show up just once. The ten largest clonotypes hold around 20% of the sample. The sample was glioma tissue, nonneoplastic brain tissue, or PBMCs (not recorded which). The origin of the receptors is a human donor with low-grade glioma or glioblastoma, undergoing nonglioma brain surgery, or in good health (not recorded which).

To note about this clonotype: A much larger clone is a single base away; this may be a read error. This chain uses TRBV6-2 or TRBV6-3 with TRBJ1-2; no reliable D call. This CDR3 contains 13 residues. Germline CDR1 is MNHEY and CDR2 is SVGEGT. CDR3 loop: CASSYEDNYGYNF. In DNA form, the CDR3 reads TGTGCCAGCAGTTACGAAGATAACTATGGCTACAACTTC.

This clonotype was counted between two and nine times. The rearrangement joins TRBV6-2 or TRBV6-3 to TRBJ1-1; D unclear. This CDR3 spans 14 amino acids. Germline V gene lookup returns CDR1 MNHEY and CDR2 SVGEGT. With 3 bases removed from V and 4 bases from J, the gap between germline ends came to 12 bases. CDR3 sequence reads: CASSYSWQGTEAFF. The CDR3 DNA sequence: TGTGCCAGCAGTTATTCCTGGCAAGGCACTGAAGCTTTCTTT.

This clonotype occurred a few times. This chain links TRBV20-1 with TRBJ2-3; D perhaps matches TRBD2 (7 bases). Germline assignment: CDR1 DFQATT and CDR2 SNEGSKA (reference sequence). The CDR3 is made up of 14 amino acids. Trimming removed 3 bases at V and 0 bases at J, with 10 bases between. The CDR3 nucleotides read TGCAGTGCTAGGCGGGGGCCTAGCACAGATACGCAGTATTTT. This encodes CSARRGPSTDTQYF.

V gene TRBV6-1 combines with J gene TRBJ2-1, with 10 nucleotides matching TRBD2. The CDR3 consists of 15 residues. Unmatched junction bases numbered 7, after V lost 5 bases and J lost 6 bases. Germline V gene data show CDR1 as MNHNS and CDR2 as SASEGT. The CDR3 DNA reads TGTGCCAGCAGTTTGAGCGGGGGGGCCGTCAATGAGCAGTTCTTC. Translation: CASSLSGGAVNEQFF.

This clonotype was observed once. This chain uses TRBV27 with TRBJ2-5; possible D gene TRBD2, 6 bases. CDR1 is MNHEY, CDR2 SMNVEV, per germline (reference sequence). The V end was cut by 5 bases, the J end by 5 bases, with 12 bases between. The length of the CDR3 is 13 residues. CDR3 residues: CASSDGAGETQYF. In DNA form, the CDR3 reads TGTGCCAGCAGTGATGGGGCGGGGGAGACCCAGTACTTC.

The rearrangement uses TRBV6-2 or TRBV6-3 and TRBJ1-1, with unresolved D. With 4 bases removed from V and 5 bases from J, the gap between germline ends came to 14 bases. Germline V lookup: CDR1 MNHEY, CDR2 SVGEGT. This CDR3 spans 14 amino acids. CDR3 DNA: TGTGCCAGCAGTTTCTTCGGGGTTGGGACTGAAGCTTTCTTT. Translated: CASSFFGVGTEAFF.

This clonotype was seen ten or more times. This chain uses TRBV6-1 with TRBJ1-1; D uncertain. This CDR3 spans 11 amino acids. Per the germline V gene, CDR1 is MNHNS and CDR2 is SASEGT. V was shortened by 8 bases and J by 1 base, with 5 bases between the two germline ends. CDR3 DNA: TGTGCCAGCGCCGGGAACACTGAAGCTTTCTTT. This codes for CASAGNTEAFF.

The chain employs TRBV6-1 and TRBJ2-5, with D possibly called TRBD1 or TRBD2 (6 bases each). V lost 4 bases, J lost 1 base, and 13 bases lay in between. Per the germline V gene, CDR1 is MNHNS and CDR2 is SASEGT. The CDR3 consists of 15 residues. DNA of the CDR3: TGTGCCAGCAGTGTCGTTTGGGGGGCCCAAGAGACCCAGTACTTC. Protein product: CASSVVWGAQETQYF.

Only a few counts were recorded for this clonotype. This chain uses TRBV6-6 with TRBJ1-1; D is possibly TRBD1 (5 bases). From germline, CDR1 is MNHNY and CDR2 SVGAGI (reference sequence). V lost 1 base to trimming and J lost 2 bases, with 11 bases between them. The CDR3 spans 15 residues. CDR3 protein: CASSYFGGYNTEAFF. The CDR3 coding sequence is TGTGCCAGCAGTTACTTTGGGGGGTATAACACTGAAGCTTTCTTT.

A few counts support this clonotype. The V and J genes are TRBV6-1 and TRBJ2-1; 14 bases are a match to TRBD2. This CDR3 comprises 18 residues. Germline V lookup: CDR1 MNHNS, CDR2 SASEGT. J was trimmed by 0 bases and V by 6 bases; bases with no gene match: 7. The CDR3 loop is CASRAGTSGGSSYNEQFF. CDR3 nucleotides: TGTGCCAGCAGGGCCGGGACTAGCGGGGGATCCTCCTACAATGAGCAGTTCTTC.

V usage is TRBV7-2 and J usage is TRBJ2-1; possible D gene TRBD2, 5 bases. Per germline, CDR1 SGHTA and CDR2 FQGNSA. CDR3 length: 16 amino acids. V was cut by 5 bases and J by 0 bases, with 14 bases left in between. The CDR3 DNA follows: TGTGCCAGCAGCCGGGGAGAGGCAAACTCCTACAATGAGCAGTTCTTC. This translates into CASSRGEANSYNEQFF.

This clonotype was counted only a few times. V gene TRBV7-2 combines with J gene TRBJ2-3; 11 bases match TRBD2. Germline-derived CDR1 and CDR2 are SGHTA and FQGNSA. This CDR3 has 16 amino acids. J lost 0 bases, V lost 1 base, and 0 bases had no gene match. For the CDR3, the DNA is TGTGCCAGCAGCTTAGGGACTAGCGGGAGCACAGATACGCAGTATTTT. Translated, it gives CASSLGTSGSTDTQYF.

This clonotype appeared a single time. The V and J genes are TRBV27 and TRBJ2-1; TRBD1 might be the D (7 bases). V dropped 7 bases and J dropped 2 bases, with 18 bases sitting between them. This CDR3 region has 16 residues. Germline lookup yields CDR1 MNHEY and CDR2 SMNVEV (reference sequence). The CDR3 loop reads CASMGTQGGAYNEQFF. CDR3 coding DNA: TGTGCCAGCATGGGGACTCAGGGGGGCGCCTACAATGAGCAGTTCTTC.

This clonotype was picked up a small number of times. This sequence joins TRBV20-1 and TRBJ2-7; D not resolved. Trimming shortened V by 7 bases and J by 3 bases, and 13 bases separated the two germline ends. Germline V gene lookup returns CDR1 DFQATT and CDR2 SNEGSKA (reference sequence). The CDR3 sequence is 12 residues long. The CDR3 DNA sequence: TGCAGTGGTGCTCAAACGCTCTACGAGCAGTACTTC. Translation gives CSGAQTLYEQYF.

This clonotype was seen a handful of times. J is TRBJ2-3 and V is TRBV20-1, with D unresolved. With 0 bases removed from V and 6 bases from J, the gap between germline ends came to 16 bases. The CDR3 loop spans 15 amino acids. Germline V gene sequence: CDR1 DFQATT, CDR2 SNEGSKA (reference sequence). The DNA of the CDR3 is TGCAGTGCTAGAGATATTCACGGATCCCCGGATACGCAGTATTTT. It is translated as CSARDIHGSPDTQYF.

V usage is TRBV4-3 and J usage is TRBJ2-5; D remains unclear. V dropped 0 bases and J dropped 3 bases, with 8 bases sitting between them. Germline assignment: CDR1 LGHNA and CDR2 YSLEER. CDR3 size: 14 residues. The CDR3 sequence: CASSQDLTEETQYF. In DNA form, the CDR3 reads TGCGCCAGCAGCCAAGATCTAACCGAAGAGACCCAGTACTTC.

The table lists this clonotype with a few counts. The chain combines TRBV10-3 with TRBJ2-5, with D possibly TRBD1 on 7 matching bases. V lost 4 bases to trimming and J lost 3 bases, with 12 bases between them. The CDR3 has 14 residues. Germline V gene data show CDR1 as ENHRY and CDR2 as SYGVKD. The CDR3 reads CAISAQGGEETQYF. CDR3 nucleotides: TGTGCCATCAGTGCGCAGGGGGGTGAAGAGACCCAGTACTTC.

This clonotype came up once. V usage is TRBV7-9 and J usage is TRBJ2-7; D is perhaps TRBD1 (5 bases). CDR3 length: 17 residues. Germline V gene data show CDR1 as SEHNR and CDR2 as FQNEAQ (reference sequence). The ends were cut back, 5 bases at V and 0 bases at J, with 20 bases in the middle. CDR3 in DNA: TGTGCCAGCAGCGCCCCTCCTGGGGCTTTTCACTCCTACGAGCAGTACTTC. This gives the protein CASSAPPGAFHSYEQYF.

V gene TRBV6-1 combines with J gene TRBJ2-1; possibly TRBD1 or TRBD2 for D (5 bases each). This CDR3 is 18 amino acids long. V was pared by 5 bases and J by 5 bases, with 25 bases between. Germline assignment: CDR1 MNHNS and CDR2 SASEGT. As DNA, the CDR3 is TGTGCCAGCAGTTTCGCCCCGGGACCACCAAATGAAAACAATGAGCAGTTCTTC. Translating it yields CASSFAPGPPNENNEQFF.

This clonotype appeared many times. This sequence joins TRBV11-2 and TRBJ2-3, with 8 nucleotides matching TRBD2. The CDR3 contains 12 residues. V lost 7 bases to trimming and J lost 12 bases; unmatched junction nucleotides: 9. The germline V gene has CDR1 SGHAT and CDR2 FQNNGV. CDR3 sequence (DNA): TGTGCCAGCACCATGGCGGGGGGCCCACAGTATTTT. Its translation: CASTMAGGPQYF.

The rearrangement joins TRBV27 to TRBJ2-7; D might be TRBD1 (6 bases). V lost 0 bases, J lost 4 bases, and 10 bases lay in between. The CDR3 is made up of 14 amino acids. CDR1 and CDR2 (germline): MNHEY, SMNVEV (reference sequence). CDR3 sequence reads: CASSLSRGSYEQYF. The CDR3 nucleotides read TGTGCCAGCAGTTTATCTAGGGGGTCTTACGAGCAGTACTTC.

About this clonotype: This may arise from a read error, as a much more abundant clone is one base away. The V call is TRBV20-1, the J call TRBJ1-1; the D gene is possibly TRBD1 (6 bases). Per the germline V gene, CDR1 is DFQATT and CDR2 is SNEGSKA (reference sequence). The CDR3 is 12 residues long. The CDR3 DNA sequence: TGCAGTGCAACTACAGGGAACACTGAACCTTTCTTT. It codes for CSATTGNTEPFF.

The V gene is TRBV20-1, the J gene TRBJ1-2; D uncertain. CDR3 length equals 11 residues. Per the germline V gene, CDR1 is DFQATT and CDR2 is SNEGSKA (reference sequence). The V gene lost 5 bases and the J gene lost 0 bases, with 4 bases spanning the gap. DNA for the CDR3: TGCAGTGCTGGTGCTAACTATGGCTACACCTTC. Translation: CSAGANYGYTF.

CDR3 sequence (DNA): TGTGCCAGCAGCGTCCGGGGCAGTACCTACGAGCAGTACTTC. Its translation is CASSVRGSTYEQYF. The chain is built from TRBV19 and TRBJ2-7; possibly TRBD1 or TRBD2 for D (5 bases each). CDR1 is LNHDA, CDR2 SQIVND, per germline (reference sequence). Trimming shortened V by 9 bases and J by 2 bases, and 17 bases separated the two germline ends. CDR3 length equals 14 residues.

This sequence joins TRBV20-1 and TRBJ2-5; 10 bases are shared with TRBD1. CDR1 and CDR2 from the germline V gene are DFQATT and SNEGSKA (reference sequence). V was pared by 3 bases and J by 4 bases, with 5 bases of the junction left unmatched. CDR3 length equals 14 residues. The CDR3 region has the DNA TGCAGTGCTAGCGCCGGGACAGGGGTAGAGACCCAGTACTTC. Amino acids: CSASAGTGVETQYF.